The sequence of this T cell receptor beta chain was determined in a study of blood T cell repertoires in COVID-19. Across the whole study: The United States, Italy and Spain provided the acute and convalescent COVID-19 samples. The analysed material was cDNA or gDNA that came from T cells, B-cell-depleted T cells, or PBMCs.

In the authors' methods: Counts of nucleated cells, estimated from reference gene primer amplification, were obtained. Only in-frame clones appear in the TCRdb table, and some are missing; sequencing was by immunoSEQ multiplex PCR. The V and J calls and clone size come from that table; D and trimming were worked out from the DNA. There are approximately 120,000 clones in the sample; 65% to 90% occur only once, and roughly 7.9% lies in the top ten. The sample comprised peripheral blood. The TCR was taken from a woman aged 80 or over with active or convalescent COVID-19.

The CDR3 region is CASATPYEQFF. The DNA of the CDR3 is TGTGCCAGCGCCACCCCCTATGAGCAGTTCTTC. The gene calls are TRBV7-9 and TRBJ2-1; D unclear. V lost 8 bases and J 8 bases, leaving 10 bases between the germline ends. CDR1 is SEHNR and CDR2 is FQNEAQ in the germline V gene (reference sequence). This CDR3 is 11 amino acids long.